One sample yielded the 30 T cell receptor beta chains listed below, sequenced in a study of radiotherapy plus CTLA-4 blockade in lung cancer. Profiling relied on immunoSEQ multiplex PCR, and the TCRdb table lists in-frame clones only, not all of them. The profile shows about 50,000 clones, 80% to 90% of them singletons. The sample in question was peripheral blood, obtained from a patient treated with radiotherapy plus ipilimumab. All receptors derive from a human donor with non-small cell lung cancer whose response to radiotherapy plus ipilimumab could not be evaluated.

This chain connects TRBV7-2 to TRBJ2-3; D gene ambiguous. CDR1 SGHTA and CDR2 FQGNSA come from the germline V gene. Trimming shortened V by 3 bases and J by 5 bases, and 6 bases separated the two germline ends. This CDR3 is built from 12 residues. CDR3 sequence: CASSFSRDTQYF. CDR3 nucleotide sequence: TGTGCCAGCAGCTTTTCGAGAGATACGCAGTATTTT.

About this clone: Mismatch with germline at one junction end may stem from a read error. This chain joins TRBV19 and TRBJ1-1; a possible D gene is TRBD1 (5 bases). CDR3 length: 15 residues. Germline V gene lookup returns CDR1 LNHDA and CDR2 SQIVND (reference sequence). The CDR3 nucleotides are TGTGCCAGTAATATAGTGGGGCAGCGGGGGACTGAAGCTTTCTTT. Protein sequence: CASNIVGQRGTEAFF.

The CDR3 reads CASSQGPLAGVNEQFF. CDR3 bases: TGTGCCAGCAGCCAAGGTCCACTAGCGGGAGTCAATGAGCAGTTCTTC. The J gene is TRBJ2-1, the V gene TRBV4-2, with 11 bases aligning to TRBD2. V lost 1 base to trimming and J lost 6 bases; unmatched junction nucleotides: 5. CDR3 length: 16 residues. Germline lookup yields CDR1 LGHNA and CDR2 YNFKEQ.

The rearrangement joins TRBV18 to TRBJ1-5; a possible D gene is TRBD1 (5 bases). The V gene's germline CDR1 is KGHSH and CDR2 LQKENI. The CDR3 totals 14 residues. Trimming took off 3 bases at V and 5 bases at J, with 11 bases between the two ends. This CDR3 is CASSPQGSDQPQHF. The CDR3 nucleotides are TGTGCCAGCTCACCGCAGGGCTCTGATCAGCCCCAGCATTTT.

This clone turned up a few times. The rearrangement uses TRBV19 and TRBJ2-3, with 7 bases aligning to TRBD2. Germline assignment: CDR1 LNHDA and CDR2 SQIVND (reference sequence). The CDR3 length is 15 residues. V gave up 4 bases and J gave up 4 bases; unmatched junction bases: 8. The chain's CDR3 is CASSRAGTRADTQYF. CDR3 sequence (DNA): TGTGCCAGTAGTAGAGCGGGAACAAGGGCAGATACGCAGTATTTT.

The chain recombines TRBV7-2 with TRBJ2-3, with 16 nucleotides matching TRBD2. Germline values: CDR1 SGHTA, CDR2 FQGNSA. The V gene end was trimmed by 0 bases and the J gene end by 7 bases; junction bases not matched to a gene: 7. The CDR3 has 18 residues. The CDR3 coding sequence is TGTGCCAGCAGCTTAGCGATGGGACTAGCGGGAGGGGCGAATACGCAGTATTTT. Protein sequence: CASSLAMGLAGGANTQYF.

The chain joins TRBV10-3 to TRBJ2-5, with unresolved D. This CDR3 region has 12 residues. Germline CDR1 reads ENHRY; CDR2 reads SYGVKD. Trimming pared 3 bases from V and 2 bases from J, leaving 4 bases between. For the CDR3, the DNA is TGTGCCATCAGTGAAGCTCAAGAGACCCAGTACTTC. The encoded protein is CAISEAQETQYF.

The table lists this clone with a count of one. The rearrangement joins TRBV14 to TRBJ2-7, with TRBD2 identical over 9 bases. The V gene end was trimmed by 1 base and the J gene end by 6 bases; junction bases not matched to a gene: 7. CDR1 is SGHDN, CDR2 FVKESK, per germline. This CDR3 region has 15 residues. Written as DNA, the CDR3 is TGTGCCAGCAGCCAAGTAGCGGGAGTGGTTCGCGAGCAGTACTTC. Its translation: CASSQVAGVVREQYF.

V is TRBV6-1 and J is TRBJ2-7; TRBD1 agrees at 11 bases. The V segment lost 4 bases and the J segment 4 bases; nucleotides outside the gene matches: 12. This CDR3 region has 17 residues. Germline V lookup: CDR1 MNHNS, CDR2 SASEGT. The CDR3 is CASSVVLPGQGVYEQYF. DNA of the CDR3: TGTGCCAGCAGTGTGGTCTTACCGGGACAGGGGGTATACGAGCAGTACTTC.

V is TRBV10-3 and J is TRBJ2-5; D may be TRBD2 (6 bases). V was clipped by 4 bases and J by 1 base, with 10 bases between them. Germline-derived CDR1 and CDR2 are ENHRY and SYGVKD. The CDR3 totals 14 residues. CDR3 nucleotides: TGTGCCATCAGTGCGGGGGTTTTCCAAGAGACCCAGTACTTC. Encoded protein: CAISAGVFQETQYF.

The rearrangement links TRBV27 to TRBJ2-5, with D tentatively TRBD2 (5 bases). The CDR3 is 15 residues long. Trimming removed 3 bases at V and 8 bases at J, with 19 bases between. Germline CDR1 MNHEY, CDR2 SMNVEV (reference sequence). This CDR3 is CASSLTGVRAPTQYF. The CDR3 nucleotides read TGTGCCAGCAGTTTGACCGGGGTTCGGGCCCCAACCCAGTACTTC.

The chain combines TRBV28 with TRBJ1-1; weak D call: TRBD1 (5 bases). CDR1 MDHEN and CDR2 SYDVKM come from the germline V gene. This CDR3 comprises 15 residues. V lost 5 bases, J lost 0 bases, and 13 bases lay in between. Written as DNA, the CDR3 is TGTGCCAGCAGTCCCTATCAGGGTCTGAACACTGAAGCTTTCTTT. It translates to CASSPYQGLNTEAFF.

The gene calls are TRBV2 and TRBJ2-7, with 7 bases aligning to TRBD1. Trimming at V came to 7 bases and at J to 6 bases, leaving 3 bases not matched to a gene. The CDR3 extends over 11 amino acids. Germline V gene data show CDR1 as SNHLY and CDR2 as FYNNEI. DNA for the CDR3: TGTGCCAGCAAGGGGGCTTTCGAGCAGTACTTC. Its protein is CASKGAFEQYF.

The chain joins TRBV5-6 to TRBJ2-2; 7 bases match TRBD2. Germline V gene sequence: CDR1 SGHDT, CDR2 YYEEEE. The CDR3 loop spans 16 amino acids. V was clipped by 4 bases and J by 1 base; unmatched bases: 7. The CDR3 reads CASSRGAGLNTGELFF. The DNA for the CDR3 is TGTGCCAGCAGCCGAGGAGCGGGGCTGAACACCGGGGAGCTGTTTTTT. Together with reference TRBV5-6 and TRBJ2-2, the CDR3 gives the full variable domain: DAGVTQSPTHLIKTRGQQVTLRCSPKSGHDTVSWYQQALGQGPQFIFQYYEEEERQRGNFPDRFSGHQFPNYSSELNVNALLLGDSALYLCASSRGAGLNTGELFFGEGSRLTVL.

The CDR3 DNA follows: TGTGCAGAGGGGCTAGCGGTGAACACCGGGGAGCTGTTTTTT. It translates to CAEGLAVNTGELFF. The chain is built from TRBV7-2 and TRBJ2-2; 7 bases map to TRBD2. The CDR3 length is 14 residues. Germline V gene data show CDR1 as SGHTA and CDR2 as FQGNSA.

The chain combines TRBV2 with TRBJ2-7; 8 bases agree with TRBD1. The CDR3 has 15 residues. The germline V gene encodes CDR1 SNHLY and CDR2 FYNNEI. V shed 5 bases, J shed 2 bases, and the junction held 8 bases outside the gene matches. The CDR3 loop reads CASSHPDRGTYEQYF. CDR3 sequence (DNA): TGTGCCAGCAGTCACCCAGACAGGGGAACCTACGAGCAGTACTTC.

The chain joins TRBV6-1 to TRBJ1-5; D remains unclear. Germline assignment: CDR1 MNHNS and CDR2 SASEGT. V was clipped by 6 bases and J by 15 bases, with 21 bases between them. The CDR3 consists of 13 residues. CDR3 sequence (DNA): TGTGCCAGCAGCGAGTCCCCGGGAGCAGCAACGCATTTT. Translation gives CASSESPGAATHF.

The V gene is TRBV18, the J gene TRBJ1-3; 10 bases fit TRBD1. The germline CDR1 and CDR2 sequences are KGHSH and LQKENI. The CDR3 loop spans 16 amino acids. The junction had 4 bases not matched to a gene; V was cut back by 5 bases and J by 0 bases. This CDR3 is CASSSWTGGSGNTIYF. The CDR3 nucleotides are TGTGCCAGCTCATCCTGGACAGGGGGCTCTGGAAACACCATATATTTT.

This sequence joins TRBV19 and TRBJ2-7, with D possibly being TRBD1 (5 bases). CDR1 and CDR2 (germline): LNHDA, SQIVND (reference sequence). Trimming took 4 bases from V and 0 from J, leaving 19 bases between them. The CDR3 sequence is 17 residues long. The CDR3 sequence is CASSTDLFTGGSYEQYF. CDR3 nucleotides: TGTGCCAGTAGTACCGACCTGTTTACAGGCGGCTCCTACGAGCAGTACTTC.

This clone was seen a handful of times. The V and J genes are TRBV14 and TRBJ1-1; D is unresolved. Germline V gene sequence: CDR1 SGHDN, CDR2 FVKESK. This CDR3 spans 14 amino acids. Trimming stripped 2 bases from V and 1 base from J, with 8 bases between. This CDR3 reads CASSQSTWNTEAFF. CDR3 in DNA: TGTGCCAGCAGCCAATCGACATGGAACACTGAAGCTTTCTTT.

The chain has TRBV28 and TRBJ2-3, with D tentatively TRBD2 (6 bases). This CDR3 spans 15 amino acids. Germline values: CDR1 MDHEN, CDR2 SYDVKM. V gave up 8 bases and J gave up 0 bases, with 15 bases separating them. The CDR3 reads CASRRGRSSTDTQYF. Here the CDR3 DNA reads TGTGCCAGCCGACGGGGGAGGTCTAGCACAGATACGCAGTATTTT.

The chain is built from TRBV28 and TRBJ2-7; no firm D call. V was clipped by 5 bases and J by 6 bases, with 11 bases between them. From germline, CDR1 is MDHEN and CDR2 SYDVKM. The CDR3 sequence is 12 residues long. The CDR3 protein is CASSPRFGEQYF. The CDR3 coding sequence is TGTGCCAGCAGTCCCCGATTCGGCGAGCAGTACTTC.

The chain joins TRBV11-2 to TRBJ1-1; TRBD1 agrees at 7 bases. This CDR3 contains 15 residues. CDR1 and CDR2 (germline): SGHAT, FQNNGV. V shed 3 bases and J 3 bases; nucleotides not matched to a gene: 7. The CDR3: CASSFREQGYTEAFF. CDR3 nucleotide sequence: TGTGCCAGCAGCTTCAGAGAACAGGGGTACACTGAAGCTTTCTTT.

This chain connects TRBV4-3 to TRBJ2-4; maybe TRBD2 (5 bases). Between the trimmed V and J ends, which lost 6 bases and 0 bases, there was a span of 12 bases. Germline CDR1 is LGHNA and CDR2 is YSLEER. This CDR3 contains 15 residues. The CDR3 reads CASSSPAGAKNIQYF. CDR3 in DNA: TGCGCCAGCAGTTCTCCCGCGGGAGCCAAAAACATTCAGTACTTC.

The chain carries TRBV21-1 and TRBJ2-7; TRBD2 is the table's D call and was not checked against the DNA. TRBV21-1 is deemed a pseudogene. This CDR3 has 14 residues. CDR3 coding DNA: TGTGCCAGCAGGGAGCGGGAGGCCGCCTACGAGCAGTACTTC. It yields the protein CASREREAAYEQYF.

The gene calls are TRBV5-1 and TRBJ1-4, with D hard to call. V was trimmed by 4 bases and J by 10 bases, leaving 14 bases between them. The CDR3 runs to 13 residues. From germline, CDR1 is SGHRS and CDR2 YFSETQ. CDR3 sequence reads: CASSPRESGKLFF. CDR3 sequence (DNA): TGCGCCAGCAGCCCCCGGGAGTCGGGAAAACTGTTTTTT.

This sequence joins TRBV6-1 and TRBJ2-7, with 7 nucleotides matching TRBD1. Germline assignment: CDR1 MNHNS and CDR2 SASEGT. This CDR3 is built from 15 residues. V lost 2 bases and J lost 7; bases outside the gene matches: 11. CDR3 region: CASSEIRVGGWEQYF. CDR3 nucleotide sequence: TGTGCCAGCAGTGAAATTCGGGTAGGGGGCTGGGAGCAGTACTTC.

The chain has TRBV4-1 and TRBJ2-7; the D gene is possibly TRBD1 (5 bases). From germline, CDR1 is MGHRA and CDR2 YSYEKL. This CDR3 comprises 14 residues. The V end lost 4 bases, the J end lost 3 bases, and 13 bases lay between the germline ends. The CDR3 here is CASSLNDRNYEQYF. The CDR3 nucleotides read TGCGCCAGCAGCCTTAATGACAGAAACTACGAGCAGTACTTC.

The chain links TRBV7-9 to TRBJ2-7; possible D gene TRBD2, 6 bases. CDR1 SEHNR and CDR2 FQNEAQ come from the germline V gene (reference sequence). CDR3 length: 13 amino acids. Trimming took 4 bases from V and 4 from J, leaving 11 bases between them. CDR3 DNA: TGTGCCAGCAGCTCGGGACTCCCTTACGAGCAGTACTTC. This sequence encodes CASSSGLPYEQYF.

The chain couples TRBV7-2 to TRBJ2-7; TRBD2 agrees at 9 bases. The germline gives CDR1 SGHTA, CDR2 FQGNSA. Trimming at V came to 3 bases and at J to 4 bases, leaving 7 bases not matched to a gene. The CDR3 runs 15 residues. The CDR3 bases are TGTGCCAGCAGCTTCCTCTCAAGCGGGGGGTACGAGCAGTACTTC. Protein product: CASSFLSSGGYEQYF.